One and the same sample provided the 31 T cell receptor beta chains below, sequenced in a study of T cell responses to AZD1222 COVID-19 vaccine (dated by TCRdb to the early 2020s). The protocol used for the library was the immunoSEQ multiplex PCR assay. Imported from immuneACCESS, the table was reduced by TCRdb to in-frame sequences with V and J called. These copies leave out some clones; in studies compared against another copy, an unresolved V gene accounts for under half, and the cause of the remainder is not known. A total of 75,000 to 100,000 clones appear in this sample, around nine tenths of them only once. The top ten hold over 9.5% of the sample. The time point label on this specimen signifies: baseline before first vaccination. The starting material was peripheral blood, obtained on day 0 of AZD1222 vaccination. These receptors came from an adult in good health.

The chain's CDR3 is CASSIAPHSHEQYF. In DNA form, the CDR3 reads TGTGCCAGTAGTATAGCCCCCCATAGCCACGAGCAGTACTTC. J is TRBJ2-7 and V is TRBV19; D ambiguous. Trimming removed 1 base at V and 5 bases at J, with 12 bases between. Germline assignment: CDR1 LNHDA and CDR2 SQIVND (reference sequence). The CDR3 runs to 14 residues.

The V gene is TRBV6-4, the J gene TRBJ2-1; D assignment may be TRBD1 or TRBD2 (5 bases each). The germline V gene has CDR1 MRHNA and CDR2 SNTAGT. CDR3 length: 13 residues. With 10 bases removed from V and 8 bases from J, the gap between germline ends came to 18 bases. CDR3 amino acids: CATSRDHGDEQFF. The CDR3 coding sequence is TGTGCCACCTCCCGGGACCATGGCGATGAGCAGTTCTTC.

The rearrangement links TRBV7-3 to TRBJ1-1; D unresolved. The CDR3 consists of 13 residues. Trimming stripped 8 bases from V and 0 bases from J, with 10 bases between. The germline V gene has CDR1 SGHTA and CDR2 FQGTGA. CDR3 in amino acids: CASAPGLNTEAFF. The DNA for the CDR3 is TGTGCCAGCGCCCCGGGCCTGAACACTGAAGCTTTCTTT.

The rearrangement links TRBV5-1 to TRBJ1-1; no clear D. The CDR3 is made up of 13 amino acids. Germline-derived CDR1 and CDR2 are SGHRS and YFSETQ. Trimming removed 0 bases at V and 8 bases at J, with 11 bases between. The CDR3: CASSLVSPLEAFF. The CDR3 region has the DNA TGCGCCAGCAGCTTGGTTTCCCCACTAGAAGCTTTCTTT.

The chain couples TRBV27 to TRBJ1-6; D possibly corresponds to TRBD1 (5 bases). Trimming shortened V by 10 bases and J by 10 bases, and 14 bases separated the two germline ends. Germline V gene lookup returns CDR1 MNHEY and CDR2 SMNVEV (reference sequence). This CDR3 region has 12 residues. The CDR3: CATQGGGSPLHF. The CDR3 nucleotides are TGTGCCACGCAGGGCGGGGGATCACCCCTCCACTTT.

The rearrangement links TRBV15 to TRBJ1-2; no clear D gene. Trimming shortened V by 1 base and J by 2 bases, and 8 bases separated the two germline ends. CDR3 length: 14 amino acids. Germline V CDR1 and CDR2: LNHNV, YYDKDF (reference sequence). The CDR3 DNA is TGTGCCACCAGCAGAGGAAACGGGAACTATGGCTACACCTTC. Encoded protein: CATSRGNGNYGYTF.

The V call is TRBV6-4, the J call TRBJ2-3; 9 bases line up with TRBD1. The germline gives CDR1 MRHNA, CDR2 SNTAGT. CDR3 length: 15 residues. V gave up 5 bases and J gave up 4 bases; unmatched junction bases: 7. CDR3 region: CASSLRTGEADTQYF. The DNA for the CDR3 is TGTGCCAGCAGTTTGAGGACAGGGGAGGCAGATACGCAGTATTTT.

The V call is TRBV11-3, the J call TRBJ2-1; 7 bases fit TRBD1. Germline CDR1 SGHNT, CDR2 YENEEA. CDR3 size: 15 residues. V gave up 2 bases and J gave up 3 bases; unmatched junction bases: 4. The CDR3 spells CASSLNPGGYNEQFF. CDR3 nucleotide sequence: TGTGCCAGCAGCTTAAACCCAGGGGGCTACAATGAGCAGTTCTTC.

The CDR3 bases are TGTGCCAGCAGCGTAGAGGGGACAGGGCAACGGGCCCTCCACTTT. As protein: CASSVEGTGQRALHF. V gene TRBV9 combines with J gene TRBJ1-6; 9 bases align to TRBD1. This CDR3 region has 15 residues. After removal of 0 bases from V and 14 bases from J, the junction contained 9 bases not matched to a gene. The germline V gene encodes CDR1 SGDLS and CDR2 YYNGEE.

The rearrangement joins TRBV5-5 to TRBJ1-2; D is perhaps TRBD1 (6 bases). The germline V gene encodes CDR1 SGHKS and CDR2 YYEKEE (reference sequence). The CDR3 has 15 residues. The ends were cut back, 0 bases at V and 2 bases at J, with 11 bases in the middle. DNA for the CDR3: TGTGCCAGCAGCTTGGCCTATGGACAGAACTATGGCTACACCTTC. Its protein product is CASSLAYGQNYGYTF.

The V call is TRBV9, the J call TRBJ1-1; D call uncertain. Germline CDR1 SGDLS, CDR2 YYNGEE. The CDR3 consists of 13 residues. V shed 4 bases and J shed 1 base, with 8 bases lying between them. The CDR3, as DNA: TGTGCCAGCAGCCGAAGCCGGAACACTGAAGCTTTCTTT. Translated, it gives CASSRSRNTEAFF.

The V and J genes are TRBV18 and TRBJ1-4; maybe TRBD1 (5 bases). The V gene lost 6 bases and the J gene lost 5 bases, with 13 bases spanning the gap. This CDR3 contains 14 residues. Germline CDR1 reads KGHSH; CDR2 reads LQKENI. The CDR3 here is CASSWGRRNEKLFF. CDR3 DNA sequence: TGTGCCAGCTCGTGGGGCAGACGAAATGAAAAACTGTTTTTT. Looking up the rest from reference TRBV18 and TRBJ1-4 gives the full variable domain: NAGVMQNPRHLVRRRGQEARLRCSPMKGHSHVYWYRQLPEEGLKFMVYLQKENIIDESGMPKERFSAEFPKEGPSILRIQQVVRGDSAAYFCASSWGRRNEKLFFGSGTQLSVL.

The V and J genes are TRBV5-6 and TRBJ1-1; no definite D call. V shed 0 bases and J shed 4 bases, with 4 bases lying between them. CDR1 is SGHDT, CDR2 YYEEEE, per germline. The CDR3 is made up of 12 amino acids. CDR3 loop: CASSLEGTEAFF. The CDR3 DNA reads TGTGCCAGCAGCTTGGAAGGCACTGAAGCTTTCTTT.

This chain's CDR3 is CASSPIQRDRGSPLHF. CDR3 DNA sequence: TGCGCCAGCAGCCCTATTCAACGGGACAGGGGTTCACCCCTCCACTTT. The chain employs TRBV4-1 and TRBJ1-6, with 10 bases fitting TRBD1. There are 16 residues in the CDR3. Germline CDR1 reads MGHRA; CDR2 reads YSYEKL. The trim removed 4 bases at V and 9 bases at J, leaving 9 bases unmatched.

The chain employs TRBV19 and TRBJ1-2; D unclear. Trimming removed 9 bases from V and 2 bases from J, with 16 bases in between. Germline values: CDR1 LNHDA, CDR2 SQIVND (reference sequence). CDR3 size: 14 residues. The CDR3 DNA follows: TGTGCCAGCTCTATGGGGAGGCGAAACTATGGCTACACCTTC. It yields the protein CASSMGRRNYGYTF.

The genes are TRBV7-9 and TRBJ2-7, with D perhaps matching TRBD1 (5 bases). V gave up 3 bases and J gave up 2 bases, with 23 bases separating them. The CDR3 has 18 amino acids. The germline gives CDR1 SEHNR, CDR2 FQNEAQ (reference sequence). Here the CDR3 reads CASSLADLGVNRAYEQYF. The CDR3 DNA follows: TGTGCCAGCAGCTTGGCGGACCTAGGGGTCAATCGGGCCTACGAGCAGTACTTC.

The chain combines TRBV3-1 (or the pseudogene TRBV3-2) with TRBJ2-1; D unresolved. CDR1 and CDR2 from the germline V gene are LGHDT and YNNKEL (reference sequence). The CDR3 contains 13 residues. V lost 3 bases, J lost 4 bases, and 7 bases lay in between. The DNA of the CDR3 is TGTGCCAGCAGCCATCCGAATTACAATGAGCAGTTCTTC. Translated, it gives CASSHPNYNEQFF.

Here the CDR3 reads CASSWTGGSQYF. The CDR3 nucleotides are TGTGCCAGCAGCTGGACAGGGGGAAGCCAGTACTTC. V and J are TRBV3-1 (or the pseudogene TRBV3-2) and TRBJ2-5; 10 bases agree with TRBD1. Germline V CDR1 and CDR2: LGHDT, YNNKEL (reference sequence). The V and J ends lost 5 bases and 10 bases, in that order; junction bases with no gene match: 4. CDR3 length: 12 residues.

This chain uses TRBV12-3 or TRBV12-4 with TRBJ2-2; D is unresolved. The CDR3 has 11 residues. V was cut by 6 bases and J by 4 bases, with 3 bases left in between. Here the CDR3 reads CASRVTGELFF. CDR3 DNA: TGTGCCAGCAGGGTCACCGGGGAGCTGTTTTTT.

The chain employs TRBV18 and TRBJ1-2, with D possibly TRBD1 on 6 matching bases. Trimming shortened V by 6 bases and J by 5 bases, and 19 bases separated the two germline ends. Germline V gene lookup returns CDR1 KGHSH and CDR2 LQKENI. CDR3 length: 15 amino acids. The CDR3 reads CASSLRSGAGYGYTF. The CDR3 nucleotides are TGTGCCAGCTCTCTTCGGTCAGGGGCAGGATATGGCTACACCTTC.

This chain connects TRBV4-1 to TRBJ2-7, with unresolved D. Germline loops: CDR1 MGHRA, CDR2 YSYEKL. V was cut by 1 base and J by 3 bases, with 7 bases left in between. The CDR3 is 13 amino acids. Here the CDR3 DNA reads TGCGCCAGCAGCCAAGCCCCCCTCTACGAGCAGTACTTC. It specifies CASSQAPLYEQYF.

The V and J genes are TRBV7-9 and TRBJ2-3; 7 positions agree with TRBD1. The CDR3 consists of 14 residues. Trimming removed 4 bases from V and 5 bases from J; junction bases left unmatched: 6. Germline CDR1 is SEHNR and CDR2 is FQNEAQ (reference sequence). The DNA of the CDR3 is TGTGCCAGCAGCTCCCACAGGGGAGTAGATACGCAGTATTTT. Its translation: CASSSHRGVDTQYF.

This clone was recorded a few times. The chain employs TRBV7-9 and TRBJ1-1; D gene unclear. The CDR3 is 13 residues long. Trimming stripped 7 bases from V and 3 bases from J, with 12 bases between. The germline gives CDR1 SEHNR, CDR2 FQNEAQ (reference sequence). This chain's CDR3 is CASNLVRDTEAFF. The CDR3 DNA is TGTGCCAGCAACCTGGTAAGGGACACTGAAGCTTTCTTT. Looking up the rest from reference TRBV7-9 and TRBJ1-1 gives the full variable domain: DTGVSQNPRHKITKRGQNVTFRCDPISEHNRLYWYRQTLGQGPEFLTYFQNEAQLEKSRLLSDRFSAERPKGSFSTLEIQRTEQGDSAMYLCASNLVRDTEAFFGQGTRLTVV.

This chain connects TRBV3-1 (or the pseudogene TRBV3-2) to TRBJ2-5; possible D gene TRBD1, 5 bases. The length of the CDR3 is 15 residues. Trimming shortened V by 3 bases and J by 1 base, and 12 bases separated the two germline ends. CDR1 LGHDT and CDR2 YNNKEL come from the germline V gene (reference sequence). CDR3 loop: CASSHQGGVQETQYF. The CDR3 nucleotides are TGTGCCAGCAGCCACCAGGGTGGGGTCCAAGAGACCCAGTACTTC.

The V gene is TRBV28, the J gene TRBJ2-7; TRBD2 agrees at 9 bases. Germline-derived CDR1 and CDR2 are MDHEN and SYDVKM. The CDR3 totals 17 residues. Trimming took 6 bases from V and 2 from J; bases not matched to a gene: 14. CDR3 nucleotide sequence: TGTGCCAGCAGAGCGCTCCGGTCACTAGCGGGTACCTACGAGCAGTACTTC. Its translation is CASRALRSLAGTYEQYF.

The CDR3: CASSNLREAQYF. Written as DNA, the CDR3 is TGTGCCAGCAGCAACCTGCGGGAGGCGCAGTATTTT. The V call is TRBV11-3, the J call TRBJ2-3; 8 bases map to TRBD2. Germline assignment: CDR1 SGHNT and CDR2 YENEEA. J lost 10 bases, V lost 5 bases, and 5 bases had no gene match. The CDR3 totals 12 residues.

This rearrangement joins TRBV6-2 or TRBV6-3 to TRBJ1-2, with 8 bases aligning to TRBD1. J lost 8 bases, V lost 5 bases, and 4 bases had no gene match. CDR1 and CDR2 from the germline V gene are MNHEY and SVGEGT. The CDR3 has 12 residues. The CDR3 coding sequence is TGTGCCAGCAGTAAACAGGGGGACGGCTACACCTTC. It codes for CASSKQGDGYTF.

This chain uses TRBV11-2 with TRBJ1-1; maybe TRBD1 (5 bases). Between the trimmed V and J ends, which lost 1 base and 1 base, there was a span of 7 bases. The CDR3 has 14 residues. The germline V gene encodes CDR1 SGHAT and CDR2 FQNNGV. The chain's CDR3 is CASSLVDTNTEAFF. The CDR3 DNA sequence: TGTGCCAGCAGCTTAGTGGACACGAACACTGAAGCTTTCTTT.

This CDR3 is CASSLEGGQFF. In DNA, the CDR3 is TGTGCCAGCAGCTTAGAAGGTGGGCAGTTCTTC. The genes are TRBV7-9 and TRBJ2-1; D ambiguous. The V end lost 1 base, the J end lost 12 bases, and 7 bases lay between the germline ends. Germline V CDR1 and CDR2: SEHNR, FQNEAQ (reference sequence). This CDR3 region has 11 residues.

The CDR3 DNA reads as TGTGCCAGCAGCCAAGAGAGCGGCGGCCTGGGGCCTGGAAACACCATATATTTT. It codes for CASSQESGGLGPGNTIYF. The chain is built from TRBV4-2 and TRBJ1-3, with a possible D match to TRBD1 (5 bases). CDR1 and CDR2 (germline): LGHNA, YNFKEQ. Deletions cut 0 bases from V and 2 bases from J, with 17 bases between. The CDR3 consists of 18 residues.

This clone occurred once. The rearrangement links TRBV27 to TRBJ1-5; D not certain. The germline CDR1 and CDR2 sequences are MNHEY and SMNVEV (reference sequence). Trimming pared 4 bases from V and 6 bases from J, leaving 13 bases between. The CDR3 has 14 amino acids. CDR3 protein: CASSYTFGFQPQHF. The CDR3 DNA is TGTGCCAGCAGTTATACTTTTGGTTTTCAGCCCCAGCATTTT.